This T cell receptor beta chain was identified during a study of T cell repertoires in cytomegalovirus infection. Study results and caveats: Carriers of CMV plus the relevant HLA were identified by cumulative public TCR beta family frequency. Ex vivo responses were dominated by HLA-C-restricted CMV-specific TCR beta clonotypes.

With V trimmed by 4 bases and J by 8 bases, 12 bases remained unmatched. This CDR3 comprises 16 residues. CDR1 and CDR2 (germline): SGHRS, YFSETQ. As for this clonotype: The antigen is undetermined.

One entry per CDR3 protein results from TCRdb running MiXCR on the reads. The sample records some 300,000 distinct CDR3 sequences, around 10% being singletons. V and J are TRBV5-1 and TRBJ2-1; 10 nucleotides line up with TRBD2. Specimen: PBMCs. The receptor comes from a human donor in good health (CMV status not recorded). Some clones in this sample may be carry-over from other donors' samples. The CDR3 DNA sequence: TGCGCCAGCAGCCGGCAAGAGCGGGGGGGAATATATGAGCAGTTCTTC. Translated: CASSRQERGGIYEQFF. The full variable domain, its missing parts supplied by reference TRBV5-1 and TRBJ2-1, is KAGVTQTPRYLIKTRGQQVTLSCSPISGHRSVSWYQQTPGQGLQFLFEYFSETQRNKGNFPGRFSGRQFSNSRSEMNVSTLELGDSALYLCASSRQERGGIYEQFFGPGTRLTVL.